This entry features one T cell receptor (beta chain) sequence. What it recognizes is unknown. The CDR3 extends over 14 amino acids. Trimming cost V 3 bases and J 5 bases; bases outside gene matches: 6. Germline V gene sequence: CDR1 MDHEN, CDR2 SYDVKM. The data were obtained in a study of cytomegalovirus exposure and HLA in healthy donors. Profiled with immunoSEQ multiplex PCR; TCRdb holds only in-frame clones, not every one. The table lists roughly 230,000 clones, 90% of them singletons. Study results and caveats: It was approximately 170 TCR beta chains that were listed as cytomegalovirus-associated. Some public TCRs appeared in many individuals, while most sequences were rare.

This sequence originates from a woman aged 25-40 years in good health and CMV-seronegative. Sequenced: PBMCs. This chain uses TRBV28 with TRBJ2-7, with 8 bases fitting TRBD1. Here the CDR3 DNA reads TGTGCCAGCAGTTTGGACAGGGAGATCCACGAGCAGTACTTC. Amino acids: CASSLDREIHEQYF.